The 11 T cell receptor beta chains presented below share a single source sample, sequenced in a study of cytomegalovirus exposure and HLA in healthy donors. In the PCR, 60 Vbeta and 13 Jbeta primers were used. Profiling relied on immunoSEQ multiplex PCR, and the TCRdb table lists in-frame clones only, not all of them. The repertoire holds approximately 140,000 clones, with 60% to 80% as singletons. The sequenced sample was PBMCs. These receptors came from a man between 18 and 35 years old in good health and CMV-seronegative.

This clone was seen more than once but under ten times. This sequence joins TRBV6-6 and TRBJ1-5, with 8 bases aligning to TRBD1. V lost 6 bases to trimming and J lost 3 bases; unmatched junction nucleotides: 4. The CDR3 extends over 14 amino acids. Germline loops: CDR1 MNHNY, CDR2 SVGAGI (reference sequence). CDR3 protein: CASRGQAYNQPQHF. The CDR3 DNA reads as TGTGCCAGCAGGGGACAGGCTTACAATCAGCCCCAGCATTTT.

This clone has just a few counts. The V gene is TRBV6-6, the J gene TRBJ2-7; TRBD1 aligns across 9 bases. CDR1 MNHNY and CDR2 SVGAGI come from the germline V gene (reference sequence). V lost 7 bases to trimming and J lost 2 bases; unmatched junction nucleotides: 3. The CDR3 covers 13 residues. CDR3 protein: CASIGTGTYEQYF. CDR3 in DNA: TGTGCCAGCATTGGGACAGGGACCTACGAGCAGTACTTC.

V is TRBV6-1 and J is TRBJ2-5, with a weak D call TRBD2 (6 bases). The DNA end favors TRBJ2-7, so the J call may be wrong. CDR1 is MNHNS and CDR2 is SASEGT in the germline V gene. The CDR3 is 16 residues long. The CDR3 nucleotides read TGTGCCAGCAGTGTAGCGGAGGGCATACTCTCCTACGAGCAGTACTTC. It translates to CASSVAEGILSYEQYF.

V usage is TRBV6-4 and J usage is TRBJ2-7; 7 nucleotides align to TRBD2. The CDR3 loop spans 13 amino acids. CDR1 is MRHNA, CDR2 SNTAGT, per germline. Trimming took 7 bases from V and 0 from J; bases not matched to a gene: 3. Written as DNA, the CDR3 is TGTGCCAGCACATCGGGAGGCTCCTACGAGCAGTACTTC. Amino acids: CASTSGGSYEQYF.

This chain uses TRBV7-6 with TRBJ2-5, with D possibly TRBD2 on 6 matching bases. The CDR3 is 14 residues long. Germline V gene lookup returns CDR1 SGHVS and CDR2 FNYEAQ. The ends were cut back, 1 base at V and 7 bases at J, with 13 bases in the middle. The CDR3 spells CASSLGARDGTQYF. The CDR3 DNA is TGTGCCAGCAGCTTAGGCGCGCGGGATGGGACCCAGTACTTC.

V usage is TRBV30 and J usage is TRBJ1-6, with D possibly matching TRBD1 (5 bases). The V gene lost 4 bases and the J gene lost 7 bases, with 11 bases spanning the gap. CDR3 length equals 13 residues. Germline CDR1 and CDR2: GTSNPN and SVGIG (reference sequence). The CDR3 nucleotides are TGTGCCTGGAAAGGGGATTTAAATTCACCCCTCCACTTT. The encoded protein is CAWKGDLNSPLHF.

As concerns this clone: The sample contains more than one DNA sequence encoding this CDR3. This rearrangement joins TRBV9 to TRBJ1-3, with unresolved D. CDR1 is SGDLS, CDR2 YYNGEE, per germline. V gave up 3 bases and J gave up 0 bases, with 13 bases separating them. The CDR3 has 16 amino acids. The CDR3, as DNA: TGTGCCAGCAGCGCGAACAGCTTATCCTCTGGAAACACCATATATTTT. As protein: CASSANSLSSGNTIYF. Full variable domain (rest looked up from reference TRBV9 and TRBJ1-3): DSGVTQTPKHLITATGQRVTLRCSPRSGDLSVYWYQQSLDQGLQFLIQYYNGEERAKGNILERFSAQQFPDLHSELNLSSLELGDSALYFCASSANSLSSGNTIYFGEGSWLTVV.

This clone was observed once. The genes are TRBV5-1 and TRBJ1-2, with TRBD1 matching 7 bases. CDR3 length: 16 residues. Germline assignment: CDR1 SGHRS and CDR2 YFSETQ. Losses at the gene ends were 3 bases for V and 5 bases for J; bases not matched to a gene: 13. The CDR3 region has the DNA TGCGCCAGCAGCTGGGGATACAGGGGAAATTCATATGGCTACACCTTC. As protein: CASSWGYRGNSYGYTF.

The chain uses TRBV5-6 and TRBJ1-5, with TRBD1 as a possible D gene (6 bases). The CDR3 contains 18 residues. CDR1 and CDR2 (germline): SGHDT, YYEEEE. V lost 4 bases, J lost 4 bases, and 24 bases lay in between. CDR3 in DNA: TGTGCCAGCAGCGTTAGTCGGGGGGCAGTTAAACGAAATCAGCCCCAGCATTTT. Protein product: CASSVSRGAVKRNQPQHF. Full variable domain (remainder filled in from reference TRBV5-6 and TRBJ1-5): DAGVTQSPTHLIKTRGQQVTLRCSPKSGHDTVSWYQQALGQGPQFIFQYYEEEERQRGNFPDRFSGHQFPNYSSELNVNALLLGDSALYLCASSVSRGAVKRNQPQHFGDGTRLSIL.

The chain links TRBV19 to TRBJ2-7; 7 positions agree with TRBD1. This CDR3 region has 13 residues. Germline V gives CDR1 LNHDA, CDR2 SQIVND (reference sequence). J lost 4 bases, V lost 5 bases, and 5 bases had no gene match. The chain's CDR3 is CASSLTGYYEQYF. The CDR3 DNA reads TGTGCCAGTAGTTTGACAGGGTATTACGAGCAGTACTTC. Using reference TRBV19 and TRBJ2-7 for the parts outside the CDR3, the full variable domain is DGGITQSPKYLFRKEGQNVTLSCEQNLNHDAMYWYRQDPGQGLRLIYYSQIVNDFQKGDIAEGYSVSREKKESFPLTVTSAQKNPTAFYLCASSLTGYYEQYFGPGTRLTVT.

The gene calls are TRBV2 and TRBJ2-7; 10 bases map to TRBD1. V shed 5 bases and J 5 bases; nucleotides not matched to a gene: 6. This CDR3 contains 14 residues. Germline loops: CDR1 SNHLY, CDR2 FYNNEI. CDR3 loop: CASSNRDRGNEQYF. CDR3 bases: TGTGCCAGCAGTAACCGGGACAGGGGAAACGAGCAGTACTTC.